The 3 T cell receptor beta chains below come from one sample, sequenced in a study of control samples from healthy donors and cancer patients. Libraries were prepared by immunoSEQ multiplex PCR; TCRdb keeps only in-frame clonotypes and omits some of them. This sample has over 150,000 clones, with under 95% found just once. Sequenced material: blood. These receptors came from a woman aged 18-29 years in good health.

About this clone: Compared with germline, one end of the junction differs, possibly owing to a read error. V gene TRBV7-7 combines with J gene TRBJ1-6, with a weak D call TRBD1 (6 bases). CDR1 is SSHAT, CDR2 FNYEAQ, per germline (reference sequence). The CDR3 spans 14 residues. This chain's CDR3 is CASSPGVNNSPLHF. CDR3 nucleotides: TGTGCTAGCAGCCCAGGGGTCAATAATTCACCCCTCCACTTT.

The V call is TRBV11-3, the J call TRBJ1-6, with D possibly TRBD1 on 5 matching bases. This CDR3 comprises 14 residues. Germline V CDR1 and CDR2: SGHNT, YENEEA. V was trimmed by 3 bases and J by 9 bases, leaving 12 bases between them. CDR3 sequence (DNA): TGTGCCAGCAGCTTGGAGAGGAGGGGTTCACCCCTCCACTTT. Translated: CASSLERRGSPLHF. The full variable domain, in which reference TRBV11-3 and TRBJ1-6 provide the parts outside the CDR3, is EAGVVQSPRYKIIEKKQPVAFWCNPISGHNTLYWYLQNLGQGPELLIRYENEEAVDDSQLPKDRFSAERLKGVDSTLKIQPAELGDSAVYLCASSLERRGSPLHFGNGTRLTVT.

The genes are TRBV7-8 and TRBJ2-3; D ambiguous. The germline V gene encodes CDR1 SGHVS and CDR2 FQNEAQ. The V end was cut by 1 base, the J end by 8 bases, with 16 bases between. This CDR3 is 15 amino acids long. The CDR3 region is CASSLGGRLKGTQYF. Here the CDR3 DNA reads TGTGCCAGCAGCTTAGGAGGCCGGCTTAAGGGTACGCAGTATTTT. Variable domain in full (rest from reference TRBV7-8 and TRBJ2-3): GAGVSQSPRYKVAKRGQDVALRCDPISGHVSLFWYQQALGQGPEFLTYFQNEAQLDKSGLPSDRFFAERPEGSVSTLKIQRTQQEDSAVYLCASSLGGRLKGTQYFGPGTRLTVL.